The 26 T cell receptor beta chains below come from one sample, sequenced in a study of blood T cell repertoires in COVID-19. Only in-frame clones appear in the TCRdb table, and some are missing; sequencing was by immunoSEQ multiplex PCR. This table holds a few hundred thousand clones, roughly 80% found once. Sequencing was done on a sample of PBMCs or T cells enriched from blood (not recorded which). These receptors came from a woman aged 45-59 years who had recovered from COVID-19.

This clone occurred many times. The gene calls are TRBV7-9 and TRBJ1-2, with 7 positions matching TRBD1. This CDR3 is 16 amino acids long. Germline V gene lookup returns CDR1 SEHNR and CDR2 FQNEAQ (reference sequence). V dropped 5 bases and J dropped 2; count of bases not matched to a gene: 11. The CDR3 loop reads CASSPTGGTENYGYTF. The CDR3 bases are TGTGCCAGCAGCCCGACGGGAGGGACAGAGAACTATGGCTACACCTTC.

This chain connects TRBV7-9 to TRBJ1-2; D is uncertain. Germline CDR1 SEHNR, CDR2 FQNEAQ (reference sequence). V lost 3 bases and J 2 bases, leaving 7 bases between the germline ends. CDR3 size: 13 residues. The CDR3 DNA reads TGTGCCAGCAGCTTTGCGGGGAACTATGGCTACACCTTC. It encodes CASSFAGNYGYTF.

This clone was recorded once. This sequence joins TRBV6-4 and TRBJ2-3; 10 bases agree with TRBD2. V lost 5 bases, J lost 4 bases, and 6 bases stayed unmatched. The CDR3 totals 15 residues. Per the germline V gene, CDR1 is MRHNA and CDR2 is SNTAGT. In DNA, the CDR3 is TGTGCCAGCAGTCCAGCGGGAGGGGGAGCAGATACGCAGTATTTT. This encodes CASSPAGGGADTQYF.

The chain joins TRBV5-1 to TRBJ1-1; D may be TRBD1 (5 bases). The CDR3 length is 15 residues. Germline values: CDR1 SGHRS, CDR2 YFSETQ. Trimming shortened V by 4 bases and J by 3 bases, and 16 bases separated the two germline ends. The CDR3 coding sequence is TGCGCCAGCAGCCGCGACAGACTTATGGACACTGAAGCTTTCTTT. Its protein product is CASSRDRLMDTEAFF. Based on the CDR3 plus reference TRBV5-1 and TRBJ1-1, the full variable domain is KAGVTQTPRYLIKTRGQQVTLSCSPISGHRSVSWYQQTPGQGLQFLFEYFSETQRNKGNFPGRFSGRQFSNSRSEMNVSTLELGDSALYLCASSRDRLMDTEAFFGQGTRLTVV.

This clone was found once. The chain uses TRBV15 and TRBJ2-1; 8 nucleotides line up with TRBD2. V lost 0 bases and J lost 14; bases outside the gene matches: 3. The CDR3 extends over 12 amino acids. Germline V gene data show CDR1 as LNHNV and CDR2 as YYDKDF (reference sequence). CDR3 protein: CATSREGSGEFF. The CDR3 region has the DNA TGTGCCACCAGCAGAGAAGGTAGCGGGGAGTTCTTC.

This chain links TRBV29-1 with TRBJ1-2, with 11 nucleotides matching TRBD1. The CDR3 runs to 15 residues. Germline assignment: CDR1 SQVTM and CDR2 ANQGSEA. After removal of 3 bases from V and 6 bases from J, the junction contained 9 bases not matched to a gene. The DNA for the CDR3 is TGCAGCGTTGAGGCCTGGACAGGGGGCACAGATGGCTACACCTTC. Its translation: CSVEAWTGGTDGYTF. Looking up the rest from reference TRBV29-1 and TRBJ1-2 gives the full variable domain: SAVISQKPSRDICQRGTSLTIQCQVDSQVTMMFWYRQQPGQSLTLIATANQGSEATYESGFVIDKFPISRPNLTFSTLTVSNMSPEDSSIYLCSVEAWTGGTDGYTFGSGTRLTVV.

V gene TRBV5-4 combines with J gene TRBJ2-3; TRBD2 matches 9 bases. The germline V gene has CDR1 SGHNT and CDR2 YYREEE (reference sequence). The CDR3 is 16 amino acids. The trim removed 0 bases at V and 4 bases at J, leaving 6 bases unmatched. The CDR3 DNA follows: TGTGCCAGCAGCTTGGTCGGGCGGGAGGGCTCAGATACGCAGTATTTT. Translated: CASSLVGREGSDTQYF.

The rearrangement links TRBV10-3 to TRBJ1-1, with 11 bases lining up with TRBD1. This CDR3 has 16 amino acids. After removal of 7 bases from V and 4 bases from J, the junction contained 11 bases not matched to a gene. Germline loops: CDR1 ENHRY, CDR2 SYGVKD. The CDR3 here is CAIIGQGARGFTEAFF. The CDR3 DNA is TGTGCCATCATAGGACAGGGGGCGCGGGGTTTCACTGAAGCTTTCTTT.

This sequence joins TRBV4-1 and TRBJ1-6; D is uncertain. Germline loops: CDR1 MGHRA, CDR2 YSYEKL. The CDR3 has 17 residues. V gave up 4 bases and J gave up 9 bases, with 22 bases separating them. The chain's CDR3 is CASSRIGLRASSSPLHF. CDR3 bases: TGCGCCAGCAGCCGAATCGGGCTGCGGGCCTCTAGTTCACCCCTCCACTTT.

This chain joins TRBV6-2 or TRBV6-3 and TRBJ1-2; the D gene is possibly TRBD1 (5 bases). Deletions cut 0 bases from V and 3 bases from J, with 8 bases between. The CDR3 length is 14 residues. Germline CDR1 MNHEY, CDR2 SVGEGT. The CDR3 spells CASSYSAGYYGYTF. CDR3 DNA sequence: TGTGCCAGCAGTTACTCGGCAGGGTACTATGGCTACACCTTC.

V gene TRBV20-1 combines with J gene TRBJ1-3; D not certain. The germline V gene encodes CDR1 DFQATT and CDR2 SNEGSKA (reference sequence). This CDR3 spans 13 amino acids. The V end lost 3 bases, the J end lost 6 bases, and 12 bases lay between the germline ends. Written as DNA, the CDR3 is TGCAGTGCTAGTTATTCCGGGTTAAACACCATATATTTT. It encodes CSASYSGLNTIYF.

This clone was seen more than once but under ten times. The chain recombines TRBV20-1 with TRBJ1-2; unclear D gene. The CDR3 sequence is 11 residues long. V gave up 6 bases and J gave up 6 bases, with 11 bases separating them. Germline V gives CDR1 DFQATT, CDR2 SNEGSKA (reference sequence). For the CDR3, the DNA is TGCAGTGCCAAAAGAGGCGATGGCTACACCTTC. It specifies CSAKRGDGYTF.

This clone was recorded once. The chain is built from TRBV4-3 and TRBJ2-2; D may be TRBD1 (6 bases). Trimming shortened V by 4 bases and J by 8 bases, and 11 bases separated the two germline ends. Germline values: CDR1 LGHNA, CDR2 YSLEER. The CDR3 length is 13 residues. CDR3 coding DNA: TGCGCCAGCAGCCGGACAGTGCTTGGGGAGCTGTTTTTT. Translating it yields CASSRTVLGELFF.

In nucleotides, the CDR3 is TGCGCCAGCAGCTTGGTGCCTAGCGGACTACTCCAAGAGACCCAGTACTTC. The encoded protein is CASSLVPSGLLQETQYF. V is TRBV5-1 and J is TRBJ2-5, with 7 bases identical to TRBD2. V lost 0 bases to trimming and J lost 1 base; unmatched junction nucleotides: 9. The CDR3 spans 17 residues. The V gene's germline CDR1 is SGHRS and CDR2 YFSETQ. The full variable domain, with the rest looked up from reference TRBV5-1 and TRBJ2-5, is KAGVTQTPRYLIKTRGQQVTLSCSPISGHRSVSWYQQTPGQGLQFLFEYFSETQRNKGNFPGRFSGRQFSNSRSEMNVSTLELGDSALYLCASSLVPSGLLQETQYFGPGTRLLVL.

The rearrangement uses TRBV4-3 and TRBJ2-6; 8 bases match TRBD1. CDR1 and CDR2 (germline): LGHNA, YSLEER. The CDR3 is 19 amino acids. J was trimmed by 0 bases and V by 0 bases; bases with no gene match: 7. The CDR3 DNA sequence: TGCGCCAGCAGCCAAGATTATCAGGGGGCACTCTCTGGGGCCAACGTCCTGACTTTC. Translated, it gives CASSQDYQGALSGANVLTF.

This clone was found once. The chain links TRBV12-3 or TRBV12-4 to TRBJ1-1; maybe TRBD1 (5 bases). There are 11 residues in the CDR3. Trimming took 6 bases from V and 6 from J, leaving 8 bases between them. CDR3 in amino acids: CASRGEAEAFF. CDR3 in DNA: TGTGCCAGCAGGGGGGAGGCTGAAGCTTTCTTT.

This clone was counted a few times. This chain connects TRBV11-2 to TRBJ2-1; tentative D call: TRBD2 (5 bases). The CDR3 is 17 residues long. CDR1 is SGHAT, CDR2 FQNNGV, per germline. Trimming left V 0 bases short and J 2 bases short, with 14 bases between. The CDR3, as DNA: TGTGCCAGCAGCTTAGAGTCGGGATCCCGGCCCTACAATGAGCAGTTCTTC. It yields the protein CASSLESGSRPYNEQFF.

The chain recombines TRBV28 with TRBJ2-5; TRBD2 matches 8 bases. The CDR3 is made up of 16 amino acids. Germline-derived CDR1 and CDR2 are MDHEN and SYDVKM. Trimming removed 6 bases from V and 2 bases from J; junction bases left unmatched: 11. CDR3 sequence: CASRIATSASQETQYF. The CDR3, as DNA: TGTGCCAGCAGAATAGCGACTAGCGCTTCACAAGAGACCCAGTACTTC.

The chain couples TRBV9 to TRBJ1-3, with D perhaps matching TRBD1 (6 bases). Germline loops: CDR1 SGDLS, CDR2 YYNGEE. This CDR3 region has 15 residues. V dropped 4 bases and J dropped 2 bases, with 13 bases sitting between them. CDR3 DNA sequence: TGTGCCAGCAGCCCCCTCGGACAGACTGGAAACACCATATATTTT. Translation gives CASSPLGQTGNTIYF.

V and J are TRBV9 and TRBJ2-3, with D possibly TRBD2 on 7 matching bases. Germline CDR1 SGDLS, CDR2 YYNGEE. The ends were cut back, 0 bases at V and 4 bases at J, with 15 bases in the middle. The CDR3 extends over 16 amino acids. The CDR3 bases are TGTGCCAGCAGCGTAGGGCCGGGGCGGGGGCCAGATACGCAGTATTTT. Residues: CASSVGPGRGPDTQYF.

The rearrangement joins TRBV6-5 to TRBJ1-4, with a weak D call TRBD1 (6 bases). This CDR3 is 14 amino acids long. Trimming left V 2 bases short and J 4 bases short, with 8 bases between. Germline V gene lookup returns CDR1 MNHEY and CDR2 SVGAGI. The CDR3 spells CASSYIQGNEKLFF. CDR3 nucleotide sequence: TGTGCCAGCAGTTACATACAGGGTAATGAAAAACTGTTTTTT.

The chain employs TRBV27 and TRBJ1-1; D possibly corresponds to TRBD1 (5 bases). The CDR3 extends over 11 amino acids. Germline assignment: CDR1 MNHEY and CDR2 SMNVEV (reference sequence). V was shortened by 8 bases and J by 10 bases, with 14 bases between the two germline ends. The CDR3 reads CASGARGRAFF. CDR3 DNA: TGTGCCAGCGGGGCACGGGGGAGAGCTTTCTTT.

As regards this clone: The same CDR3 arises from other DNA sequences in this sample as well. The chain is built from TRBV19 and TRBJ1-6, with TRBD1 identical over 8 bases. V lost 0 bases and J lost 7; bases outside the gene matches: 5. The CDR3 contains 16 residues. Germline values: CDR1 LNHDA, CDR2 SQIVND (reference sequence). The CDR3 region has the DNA TGTGCCAGTAGTATAGACCTCGGACAGGGAAATTCACCCCTCCACTTT. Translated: CASSIDLGQGNSPLHF.

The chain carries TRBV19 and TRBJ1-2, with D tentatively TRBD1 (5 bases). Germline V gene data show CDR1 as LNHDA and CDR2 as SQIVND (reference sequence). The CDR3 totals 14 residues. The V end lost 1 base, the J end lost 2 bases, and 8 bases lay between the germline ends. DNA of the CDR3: TGTGCCAGTAGTATAGGGGGCGCAAACTATGGCTACACCTTC. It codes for CASSIGGANYGYTF.

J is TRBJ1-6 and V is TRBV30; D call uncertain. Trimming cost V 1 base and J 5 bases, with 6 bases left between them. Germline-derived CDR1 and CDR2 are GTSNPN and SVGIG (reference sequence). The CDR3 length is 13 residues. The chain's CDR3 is CAWSGGDNSPLHF. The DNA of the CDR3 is TGTGCCTGGAGTGGAGGAGATAATTCACCCCTCCACTTT.

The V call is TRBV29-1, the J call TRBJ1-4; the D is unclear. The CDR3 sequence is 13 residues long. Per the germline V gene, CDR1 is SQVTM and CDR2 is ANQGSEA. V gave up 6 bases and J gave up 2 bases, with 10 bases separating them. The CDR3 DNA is TGCAGCGTGGCCTCCGGGACTAATGAAAAACTGTTTTTT. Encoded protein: CSVASGTNEKLFF.